The clone carrying this T cell receptor (beta chain) has a handful of counts. Its antigen is unidentified. The data were taken from a study of cytomegalovirus exposure and HLA in healthy donors. The overall study: Sequencing of some 190 million T cells in an earlier analysis found 100 million or so unique TCR beta sequences.

Primers: 60 Vbeta forward and 13 Jbeta reverse. Sequencing used immunoSEQ multiplex PCR; TCRdb keeps in-frame clones, though not all of them. The sample lists roughly 120,000 clones, over 65% occurring once. Overall study results and limits: In a later analysis, parvovirus B19, influenza, CMV and Epstein-Barr virus appeared linked to several top co-occurrence clusters.

Germline assignment: CDR1 SGDLS and CDR2 YYNGEE. The CDR3 contains 16 residues. V was pared by 2 bases and J by 2 bases, with 15 bases between. The rearrangement uses TRBV9 and TRBJ2-3; D is unclear. This clonotype originated in a man between 50 and 59 years old in good health and CMV-seronegative. The sample was PBMCs. The CDR3, as DNA: TGTGCCAGCAGCGTCTCGCTTAGCACCTACACAGATACGCAGTATTTT. Protein: CASSVSLSTYTDTQYF.